Listed below are T cell receptor beta chains from one sample, sequenced in a study of shared clonotypes between healthy human individuals. Assay: immunoSEQ multiplex PCR; the TCRdb copy retains only in-frame clones and omits some. This repertoire shows 1.6 million or so clones, about 98.5% found once; its top ten account for 0.3% to 0.45%. The source material was naive CD4+ T cells sorted from blood. These receptors all come from a man aged 25 to 40 in good health. Both conserved end residues are part of each CDR3. Each record gives: D gene, CDR3 length, J gene, V gene, clone size, CDR3 protein, CDR3 DNA. A D gene is named only where the DNA matches it firmly. A clone size is listed for some rows: how often the clone was seen (once, few, many), or a class if it is expanded.

.,14,TRBJ2-2,TRBV2,.,CASRFSGNTGELFF,TGTGCCAGCCGGTTTAGCGGGAACACCGGGGAGCTGTTTTTT
TRBD2,16,TRBJ2-3,TRBV7-6,.,CASSLPAGVPADTQYF,TGTGCCAGCAGCCTTCCAGCGGGAGTACCGGCAGATACGCAGTATTTT
TRBD2,16,TRBJ2-2,TRBV11-2,.,CASSIYSGRASGELFF,TGTGCCAGCAGCATCTATAGCGGGAGGGCGTCCGGGGAGCTGTTTTTT
.,14,TRBJ1-2,TRBV28,.,CASSFALGLYGYTF,TGTGCCAGCAGTTTTGCCCTCGGGCTCTATGGCTACACCTTC
.,14,TRBJ1-5,TRBV28,once,CASTRLAGSQPQHF,TGTGCCAGCACCCGATTGGCGGGCAGTCAGCCCCAGCATTTT
.,15,TRBJ2-7,TRBV6-5,.,CASSSPERMTYEQYF,TGTGCCAGCAGTTCCCCGGAACGGATGACCTACGAGCAGTACTTC
.,13,TRBJ1-4,TRBV10-2,.,CASSETGPPGLFF,TGCGCCAGCAGTGAGACAGGCCCCCCGGGACTGTTTTTT
.,14,TRBJ2-7,TRBV14,.,CASSQAREIYEQYF,TGTGCCAGCAGCCAAGCCAGGGAGATCTACGAGCAGTACTTC
.,13,TRBJ1-1,TRBV7-3,.,CASSQQVSSEAFF,TGTGCCAGCAGCCAGCAGGTATCATCTGAAGCTTTCTTT
TRBD1,15,TRBJ1-4,TRBV28,.,CASSLWQGANEKLFF,TGTGCCAGCAGTTTATGGCAGGGGGCTAATGAAAAACTGTTTTTT
.,17,TRBJ2-1,TRBV7-8,.,CASSPPRKRQNYNEQFF,TGTGCCAGCAGCCCCCCCAGGAAGCGGCAGAATTACAATGAGCAGTTCTTC
.,14,TRBJ1-3,TRBV7-8,.,CASSLLRSPNTIYF,TGTGCCAGCAGCTTACTCAGGAGTCCGAACACCATATATTTT
TRBD1,16,TRBJ2-2,TRBV4-1,once,CASSQDQGVETGELFF,TGCGCCAGCAGCCAAGATCAGGGGGTAGAGACCGGGGAGCTGTTTTTT
.,15,TRBJ1-5,TRBV19,.,CASSISPDSNQPQHF,TGTGCCAGTAGTATTTCCCCGGATAGCAATCAGCCCCAGCATTTT
TRBD2,16,TRBJ2-7,TRBV4-3,.,CASSQDWPSGSYEQYF,TGCGCCAGCAGCCAAGATTGGCCTAGCGGGTCCTACGAGCAGTACTTC
TRBD2,15,TRBJ2-5,TRBV10-3,.,CAISESGPGGETQYF,TGTGCCATCAGTGAGTCCGGGCCGGGAGGGGAGACCCAGTACTTC
TRBD2,17,TRBJ2-2,TRBV29-1,.,CSVGQEGLAGGTGELFF,TGCAGCGTGGGACAAGAGGGGCTAGCGGGAGGCACCGGGGAGCTGTTTTTT
TRBD1,19,TRBJ2-3,TRBV5-4,.,CASSRSWAAGTGAGDTQYF,TGTGCCAGCAGCCGCTCTTGGGCTGCCGGGACAGGGGCGGGAGATACGCAGTATTTT
TRBD1,16,TRBJ2-1,TRBV6-5,once,CASSYSTGGSYNEQFF,TGTGCCAGCAGTTACTCGACAGGGGGGTCCTACAATGAGCAGTTCTTC
.,15,TRBJ2-5,TRBV5-1,.,CASAETAEEGETQYF,TGCGCCAGCGCGGAAACGGCGGAGGAAGGAGAGACCCAGTACTTC
TRBD1,14,TRBJ2-6,TRBV29-1,.,CSPWGTAGANVLTF,TGCAGCCCCTGGGGGACAGCTGGGGCCAACGTCCTGACTTTC
.,16,TRBJ2-3,TRBV7-9,.,CASSWPGGRTTDTQYF,TGTGCCAGCAGCTGGCCCGGGGGGCGCACCACAGATACGCAGTATTTT
TRBD1,16,TRBJ2-3,TRBV7-9,.,CASSLGTGDGTDTQYF,TGTGCCAGCAGCTTAGGAACAGGGGATGGCACAGATACGCAGTATTTT
.,16,TRBJ2-1,TRBV10-2,.,CASSEHAGLSYNEQFF,TGCGCCAGCAGTGAGCATGCGGGCCTCTCCTACAATGAGCAGTTCTTC
.,13,TRBJ2-7,TRBV6-5,.,CASSYSKGDEQYF,TGTGCCAGCAGTTACTCGAAGGGGGACGAGCAGTACTTC
.,15,TRBJ1-1,TRBV5-1,once,CASSFGAGVNTEAFF,TGCGCCAGCAGCTTCGGGGCAGGGGTGAACACTGAAGCTTTCTTT
TRBD2,15,TRBJ2-7,TRBV5-1,.,CASSLSLAGGFEQYF,TGCGCCAGCAGCTTGTCGTTAGCGGGAGGTTTCGAGCAGTACTTC
TRBD1,13,TRBJ1-2,TRBV28,.,CASEATGKYGYTF,TGTGCCAGCGAGGCGACAGGGAAGTATGGCTACACCTTC
TRBD2,13,TRBJ2-1,TRBV5-1,.,CASKTSGYNEQFF,TGCGCCAGCAAAACTAGCGGGTACAATGAGCAGTTCTTC
TRBD1,14,TRBJ2-5,TRBV19,once,CASRGTGGRETQYF,TGTGCCAGTAGAGGGACAGGGGGCAGGGAGACCCAGTACTTC
TRBD1,17,TRBJ1-4,TRBV9,.,CASSVGPRTGTPEKLFF,TGTGCCAGCAGCGTAGGTCCCCGGACAGGGACTCCTGAAAAACTGTTTTTT
.,15,TRBJ2-7,TRBV19,.,CASSSPHDGGSEQYF,TGTGCCAGTAGTAGCCCCCATGATGGGGGGTCCGAGCAGTACTTC
.,15,TRBJ1-1,TRBV6-1,.,CASSETPGGATEAFF,TGTGCCAGCAGTGAAACCCCCGGGGGGGCCACTGAAGCTTTCTTT